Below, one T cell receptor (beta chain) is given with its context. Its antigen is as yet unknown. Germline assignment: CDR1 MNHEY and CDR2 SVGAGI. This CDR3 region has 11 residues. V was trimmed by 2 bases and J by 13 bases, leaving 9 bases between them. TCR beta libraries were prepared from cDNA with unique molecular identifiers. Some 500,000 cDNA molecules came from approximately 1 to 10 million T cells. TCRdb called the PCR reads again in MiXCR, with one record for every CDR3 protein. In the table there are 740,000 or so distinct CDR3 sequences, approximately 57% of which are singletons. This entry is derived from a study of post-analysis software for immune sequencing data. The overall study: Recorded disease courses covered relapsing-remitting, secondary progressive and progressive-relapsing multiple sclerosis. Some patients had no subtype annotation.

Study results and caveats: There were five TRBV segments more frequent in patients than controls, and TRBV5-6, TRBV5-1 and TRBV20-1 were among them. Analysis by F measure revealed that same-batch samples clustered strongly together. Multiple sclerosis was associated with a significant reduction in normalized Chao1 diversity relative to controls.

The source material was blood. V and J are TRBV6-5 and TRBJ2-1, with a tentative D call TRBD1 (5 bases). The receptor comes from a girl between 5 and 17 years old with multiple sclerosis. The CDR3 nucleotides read TGTGCCAGCAGTTACGGGCAGGGTCAGTTCTTC. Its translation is CASSYGQGQFF.